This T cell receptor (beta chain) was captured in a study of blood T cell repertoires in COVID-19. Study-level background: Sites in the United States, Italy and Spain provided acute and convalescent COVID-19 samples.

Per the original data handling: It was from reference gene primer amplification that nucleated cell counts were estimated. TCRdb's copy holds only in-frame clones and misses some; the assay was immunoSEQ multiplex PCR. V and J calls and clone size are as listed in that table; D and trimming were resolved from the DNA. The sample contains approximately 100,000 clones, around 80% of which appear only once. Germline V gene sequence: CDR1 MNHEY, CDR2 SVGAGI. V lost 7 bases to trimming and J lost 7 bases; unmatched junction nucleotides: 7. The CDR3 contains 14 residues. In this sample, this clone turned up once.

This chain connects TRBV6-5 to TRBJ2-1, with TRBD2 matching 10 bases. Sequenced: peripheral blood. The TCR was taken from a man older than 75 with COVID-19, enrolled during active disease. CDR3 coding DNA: TGTGCCAGCACCCGGCTTAGCGGGAGGAATGAGCAGTTCTTC. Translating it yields CASTRLSGRNEQFF.